The rows below give T cell receptor beta chains drawn from one sample of a study of PD-1 blockade in classical Hodgkin lymphoma. Repertoires were generated with immunoSEQ multiplex PCR, while TCRdb's copy carries only in-frame clones and drops some. The profile shows tens of thousands of clones, roughly nine tenths of them singletons. This specimen consisted of peripheral blood mononuclear cells (PBMCs), obtained at baseline. The receptors come from a human donor with classical Hodgkin lymphoma. Each CDR3 is given with its conserved first and last residue. The D gene is left open where the match is weak. Only some rows state a clone size, as once, few, many or a class for expanded clones.

TRBV2	NA	TRBJ1-2	NA	CASSVGRYYGYTF	TGTGCCAGCAGTGTGGGACGGTACTATGGCTACACCTTC
TRBV6-6	NA	TRBJ2-7	NA	CASSYAGAYEQYF	TGTGCCAGCAGTTATGCAGGGGCCTACGAGCAGTACTTC
TRBV6-1	NA	TRBJ2-1	once	CASSPSRNEQFF	TGTGCCAGCAGCCCTAGCAGAAATGAGCAGTTCTTC
TRBV28	NA	TRBJ2-4	NA	CASSFAGALAKNIQYF	TGTGCCAGCAGTTTCGCGGGGGCCTTAGCCAAAAACATTCAGTACTTC
TRBV7-9	NA	TRBJ2-7	NA	CASSGGTQQIGEQYF	TGTGCCAGCAGCGGGGGGACCCAGCAAATCGGCGAGCAGTACTTC
TRBV6-1	TRBD1	TRBJ1-2	NA	CASSDPVAGGYGYTF	TGTGCCAGCAGCGACCCTGTGGCAGGGGGCTATGGCTACACCTTC
TRBV6-5	TRBD2	TRBJ2-7	NA	CASSLTSGIYEQYF	TGTGCCAGCAGTCTTACTAGCGGGATTTACGAGCAGTACTTC
TRBV4-1	TRBD2	TRBJ2-3	NA	CASSQLTSGSGDTQYF	TGCGCCAGCAGCCAACTAACTAGCGGGAGTGGAGATACGCAGTATTTT
TRBV6-1	TRBD1	TRBJ1-1	NA	CAGNRGQRNTEAFF	TGTGCCGGGAACAGGGGGCAGAGGAACACTGAAGCTTTCTTT
TRBV28	TRBD1	TRBJ2-7	NA	CASSPRTGEGEQYF	TGTGCCAGCAGTCCCCGGACAGGGGAGGGCGAGCAGTACTTC
TRBV6-1	NA	TRBJ1-1	NA	CASSYGRREAFF	TGTGCCAGCAGTTATGGGCGGCGTGAAGCTTTCTTT
TRBV30	NA	TRBJ2-1	NA	CAWSPSPSVGQFF	TGTGCCTGGAGTCCCTCCCCTAGCGTGGGGCAGTTCTTC
TRBV11-3	NA	TRBJ1-1	NA	CASSWTHNTEAFF	TGTGCCAGCAGCTGGACACACAACACTGAAGCTTTCTTT
TRBV5-4	TRBD1	TRBJ2-7	NA	CASSLDRGRYEQYF	TGTGCCAGCAGCTTGGACAGGGGGCGTTACGAGCAGTACTTC
TRBV19	NA	TRBJ1-4	NA	CASQQGLNEKLFF	TGTGCCAGTCAACAGGGCCTCAATGAAAAACTGTTTTTT
TRBV7-2	TRBD2	TRBJ2-1	NA	CASSSSPGTSGTDEQFF	TGTGCCAGCAGCTCAAGTCCCGGGACTAGCGGGACAGATGAGCAGTTCTTC
TRBV15	NA	TRBJ2-3	once	CATSSLTGVKYF	TGTGCCACCAGCAGTCTAACGGGAGTTAAGTATTTT
TRBV11-2	TRBD2	TRBJ2-1	NA	CASSLRRLLASGPYNEQFF	TGTGCCAGCAGCTTGCGTAGACTATTGGCTAGCGGGCCTTACAATGAGCAGTTCTTC
TRBV30	TRBD2	TRBJ2-1	NA	CAWSRSLAGGSNEQFF	TGTGCCTGGAGTCGCTCCCTAGCGGGAGGTAGCAATGAGCAGTTCTTC
TRBV16	NA	TRBJ1-1	NA	CASSLQGVGTEAFF	TGTGCCAGCAGCTTACAGGGAGTGGGCACTGAAGCTTTCTTT
TRBV7-9	TRBD2	TRBJ2-5	NA	CASSAGTSGRGETQYF	TGTGCCAGCAGTGCTGGGACTAGCGGGAGAGGAGAGACCCAGTACTTC
TRBV27	NA	TRBJ1-2	NA	CASTSNRAHNYGYTF	TGTGCCAGCACCTCGAACAGGGCCCATAACTATGGCTACACCTTC
TRBV19	NA	TRBJ2-2	once	CASSSGLNTGELFF	TGTGCCAGTAGTAGCGGGTTGAACACCGGGGAGCTGTTTTTT
TRBV2	NA	TRBJ2-2	NA	CASSESGTSPGELFF	TGTGCCAGCAGTGAATCGGGCACATCCCCAGGGGAGCTGTTTTTT
TRBV10-3	NA	TRBJ1-3	once	CAISGRAPNHSGNTIYF	TGTGCCATCAGTGGAAGGGCCCCCAACCATTCTGGAAACACCATATATTTT
TRBV4-1	TRBD1	TRBJ1-5	few	CASSPTGGNQPQHF	TGCGCCAGCAGCCCGACAGGGGGTAATCAGCCCCAGCATTTT
TRBV15	TRBD2	TRBJ2-1	NA	CATSRDRSGRNNEQFF	TGTGCCACCAGCAGAGATCGGAGCGGGAGAAACAATGAGCAGTTCTTC
TRBV11-1	NA	TRBJ2-7	NA	CASIASWDSTHEQYF	TGTGCCAGCATCGCGAGTTGGGACTCCACTCACGAGCAGTACTTC
TRBV11-2	NA	TRBJ1-1	NA	CASSLARPNTEAFF	TGTGCCAGCAGCTTAGCTCGGCCAAACACTGAAGCTTTCTTT
TRBV7-9	NA	TRBJ2-2	few	CASRDLNTGELFF	TGTGCCAGCAGGGACTTGAACACCGGGGAGCTGTTTTTT
TRBV27	NA	TRBJ2-3	NA	CASKDSDSRDTQYF	TGTGCCAGCAAAGACTCGGATTCCCGGGATACGCAGTATTTT
TRBV6-5	NA	TRBJ1-2	NA	CASSYFRDILGGGYTF	TGTGCCAGCAGTTACTTCCGGGACATCCTTGGAGGTGGCTACACCTTC
TRBV5-1	TRBD2	TRBJ2-1	NA	CASSLDSGPYEQFF	TGCGCCAGCAGCTTGGATAGCGGGCCCTATGAGCAGTTCTTC
TRBV19	NA	TRBJ2-1	NA	CASSIGDLVNEQFF	TGTGCCAGTAGTATAGGGGACCTAGTCAATGAGCAGTTCTTC
TRBV19	NA	TRBJ2-1	NA	CASSPRPLDHYNEQFF	TGTGCCAGTAGTCCTCGACCGTTAGACCACTACAATGAGCAGTTCTTC
TRBV5-1	NA	TRBJ1-4	NA	CASRGQITNEKLFF	TGCGCCAGCAGGGGGCAGATTACTAATGAAAAACTGTTTTTT
TRBV28	NA	TRBJ1-4	once	CASSFLIAGVNEKLFF	TGTGCCAGCAGTTTCCTCATTGCAGGGGTTAATGAAAAACTGTTTTTT
TRBV2	NA	TRBJ2-7	NA	CASSGRKSSYEQYF	TGTGCCAGTAGCGGTCGGAAGAGCTCCTACGAGCAGTACTTC
TRBV25-1	NA	TRBJ1-4	NA	CASENEKLFF	TGTGCCAGCGAAAATGAAAAACTGTTTTTT
TRBV4-2	TRBD2	TRBJ2-7	once	CASSQDLILTSGTDEQYF	TGTGCCAGCAGCCAAGATTTAATCTTGACTAGCGGGACAGACGAGCAGTACTTC
TRBV5-5	NA	TRBJ2-7	once	CASSLDPLPTYEQYF	TGTGCCAGCAGCTTGGACCCCCTGCCGACCTACGAGCAGTACTTC
TRBV6-1	NA	TRBJ2-1	NA	CASSGAGVDEQFF	TGTGCCAGCAGCGGGGCTGGGGTCGATGAGCAGTTCTTC
TRBV5-6	TRBD2	TRBJ2-1	NA	CASSLGLAGGHSYNEQFF	TGTGCCAGCAGCTTGGGTCTAGCGGGAGGCCACTCCTACAATGAGCAGTTCTTC
TRBV5-4	NA	TRBJ1-3	NA	CASSPDSSGNTIYF	TGTGCCAGCAGCCCGGACAGCTCTGGAAACACCATATATTTT
TRBV5-4	NA	TRBJ2-3	few	CASSVRTSTDTQYF	TGTGCCAGCAGCGTCCGGACAAGCACAGATACGCAGTATTTT
TRBV2	NA	TRBJ2-1	NA	CASSEQGRNEQFF	TGTGCCAGCAGTGAACAGGGGCGGAATGAGCAGTTCTTC
TRBV29-1	TRBD1	TRBJ2-7	NA	CSVVPGTGFYEQYF	TGCAGCGTTGTTCCCGGGACAGGGTTTTACGAGCAGTACTTC
TRBV6-1	NA	TRBJ2-7	NA	CASSDADRGIAYEQYF	TGTGCCAGCAGTGACGCCGACAGAGGGATCGCCTACGAGCAGTACTTC
TRBV27	TRBD1	TRBJ1-1	NA	CASSFKGRGDTEAFF	TGTGCCAGCAGTTTTAAGGGCAGGGGGGACACTGAAGCTTTCTTT
TRBV4-1	TRBD1	TRBJ1-4	NA	CASSQAPTGSGEKLFF	TGCGCCAGCAGCCAGGCCCCGACAGGGAGTGGTGAAAAACTGTTTTTT
TRBV7-9	NA	TRBJ1-2	NA	CASSFTGTVYGYTF	TGTGCCAGCAGCTTTACCGGGACGGTGTATGGCTACACCTTC